Each of the 20 T cell receptor beta chains below was sequenced from the same sample in a study of T cell responses to AZD1222 COVID-19 vaccine. The protocol was immunoSEQ multiplex PCR, while the TCRdb copy is restricted to in-frame clones and leaves out a portion. This repertoire shows 120,000 or so clones, approximately 90% found once; its top ten account for about 3.1%. The material was peripheral blood, obtained on day 0 of AZD1222 vaccination. The receptor source for this set is an adult in good health.

The J gene is TRBJ1-2, the V gene TRBV4-3, with 10 positions matching TRBD1. Unmatched junction bases numbered 9, after V lost 2 bases and J lost 12 bases. Germline-derived CDR1 and CDR2 are LGHNA and YSLEER. There are 14 residues in the CDR3. The CDR3 DNA reads TGCGCCAGCAGCCAATTGCCGGGACAGGGGTTCGACACCTTC. Translating it yields CASSQLPGQGFDTF.

The chain combines TRBV27 with TRBJ2-7; 11 nucleotides align to TRBD2. Germline values: CDR1 MNHEY, CDR2 SMNVEV (reference sequence). The CDR3 runs 18 residues. V lost 8 bases and J lost 3; bases outside the gene matches: 18. The chain's CDR3 is CASHPKFLAGGRIYEQYF. In nucleotides, the CDR3 is TGTGCCAGCCACCCTAAGTTTCTAGCGGGGGGTCGAATCTACGAGCAGTACTTC.

This chain links TRBV6-5 with TRBJ2-7; unclear D gene. Germline V gene data show CDR1 as MNHEY and CDR2 as SVGAGI. The CDR3 extends over 13 amino acids. V lost 8 bases and J 3 bases, leaving 14 bases between the germline ends. CDR3 nucleotides: TGTGCCAGCTCTCTAGGAGCCTACTACGAGCAGTACTTC. As protein: CASSLGAYYEQYF.

There are a few counts of this clone. The chain joins TRBV6-1 to TRBJ2-2; D not resolved. Trimming cost V 1 base and J 4 bases, with 7 bases left between them. This CDR3 has 14 residues. Germline V CDR1 and CDR2: MNHNS, SASEGT. Here the CDR3 reads CASSEGWATGELFF. DNA of the CDR3: TGTGCCAGCAGTGAAGGCTGGGCCACCGGGGAGCTGTTTTTT.

The chain is built from TRBV5-1 and TRBJ2-3; perhaps TRBD2 as D (5 bases). CDR3 length: 14 residues. V was shortened by 0 bases and J by 1 base, with 6 bases between the two germline ends. CDR1 and CDR2 from the germline V gene are SGHRS and YFSETQ. The CDR3 loop reads CASSLEEGTDTQYF. The CDR3 nucleotides read TGCGCCAGCAGCTTGGAGGAGGGCACAGATACGCAGTATTTT.

This rearrangement joins TRBV5-5 to TRBJ2-3, with 9 bases identical to TRBD2. In germline, CDR1 is SGHKS, CDR2 YYEKEE (reference sequence). J was trimmed by 2 bases and V by 1 base; bases with no gene match: 5. This CDR3 has 16 amino acids. The CDR3: CASSLNAGGHTDTQYF. The DNA of the CDR3 is TGTGCCAGCAGCTTGAACGCGGGGGGGCACACAGATACGCAGTATTTT.

The V and J genes are TRBV6-5 and TRBJ2-1; 8 bases match TRBD2. V dropped 6 bases and J dropped 5; count of bases not matched to a gene: 9. The CDR3 covers 15 residues. Germline CDR1 MNHEY, CDR2 SVGAGI. The CDR3 nucleotides are TGTGCCAGCAGCACGTACGGGGGGGCAAACAATGAGCAGTTCTTC. It yields the protein CASSTYGGANNEQFF.

The V call is TRBV6-1, the J call TRBJ2-1; the match to TRBD2 covers 10 bases. The V segment lost 3 bases and the J segment 5 bases; nucleotides outside the gene matches: 19. Per the germline V gene, CDR1 is MNHNS and CDR2 is SASEGT. This CDR3 is built from 20 residues. CDR3 region: CASSEAPRGAGGPMDNEQFF. CDR3 nucleotides: TGTGCCAGCAGTGAGGCCCCTAGGGGAGCGGGGGGGCCTATGGACAATGAGCAGTTCTTC.

The V gene is TRBV4-1, the J gene TRBJ2-3; D gene ambiguous. Germline CDR1 is MGHRA and CDR2 is YSYEKL. This CDR3 has 11 residues. The CDR3 protein is CGWDYTDTQYF. In DNA form, the CDR3 reads TGCGGCTGGGATTACACAGATACGCAGTATTTT.

The chain uses TRBV27 and TRBJ2-7; possibly TRBD2 for D (6 bases). Deletions cut 2 bases from V and 5 bases from J, with 10 bases between. The CDR3 has 13 residues. CDR1 and CDR2 (germline): MNHEY, SMNVEV (reference sequence). For the CDR3, the DNA is TGTGCCAGCAGTTTAGCGGGAAGAAACGAGCAGTACTTC. Translation: CASSLAGRNEQYF.

The chain recombines TRBV6-5 with TRBJ1-3; tentatively, D is TRBD1 (6 bases). CDR3 length: 15 residues. Germline V lookup: CDR1 MNHEY, CDR2 SVGAGI. V lost 0 bases and J lost 2, with 8 bases in between. CDR3 region: CASSYSGGTGNTIYF. The CDR3 coding sequence is TGTGCCAGCAGTTACTCAGGGGGGACTGGAAACACCATATATTTT.

This clone was counted a few times. CDR3 nucleotides: TGTGCCAGCAGTTTAAGGGGACAGGGGAGGGGTCAGCCCCAGCATTTT. This encodes CASSLRGQGRGQPQHF. This sequence joins TRBV27 and TRBJ1-5; 10 bases are shared with TRBD1. CDR3 size: 16 residues. The V segment lost 2 bases and the J segment 6 bases; nucleotides outside the gene matches: 7. Germline CDR1 and CDR2: MNHEY and SMNVEV (reference sequence).

The CDR3 here is CASSSWTGPLYGYTF. The CDR3 DNA reads TGTGCCAGCAGCTCTTGGACAGGGCCCCTATATGGCTACACCTTC. The V call is TRBV5-6, the J call TRBJ1-2, with TRBD1 matching over 8 bases. CDR1 SGHDT and CDR2 YYEEEE come from the germline V gene. The CDR3 consists of 15 residues. V shed 3 bases, J shed 5 bases, and the junction held 9 bases outside the gene matches.

The chain joins TRBV12-3 or TRBV12-4 to TRBJ2-7; a weak D match, TRBD2 (6 bases). V gave up 3 bases and J gave up 2 bases, with 8 bases separating them. This CDR3 contains 13 residues. CDR3 sequence reads: CASSFKRAYEQYF. In DNA, the CDR3 is TGTGCCAGCAGTTTTAAGCGGGCCTACGAGCAGTACTTC.

This chain connects TRBV9 to TRBJ1-3, with 8 nucleotides matching TRBD1. Looked up from germline, CDR1 is SGDLS and CDR2 is YYNGEE. After removal of 3 bases from V and 4 bases from J, the junction contained 3 bases not matched to a gene. CDR3 length: 14 residues. The CDR3 sequence: CASSETGVGNTIYF. CDR3 in DNA: TGTGCCAGCAGCGAGACAGGGGTGGGAAACACCATATATTTT.

The CDR3 DNA reads TGCAGCGTTGAAGATAGAGGACAGGGGACGAACTATGGCTACACCTTC. Its translation: CSVEDRGQGTNYGYTF. This chain joins TRBV29-1 and TRBJ1-2; 9 nucleotides match TRBD1. J was trimmed by 2 bases and V by 0 bases; bases with no gene match: 7. Germline assignment: CDR1 SQVTM and CDR2 ANQGSEA. The CDR3 has 16 amino acids.

J is TRBJ1-6 and V is TRBV2; D ambiguous. The CDR3 is 14 residues long. With 2 bases removed from V and 10 bases from J, the gap between germline ends came to 12 bases. CDR1 SNHLY and CDR2 FYNNEI come from the germline V gene. The CDR3 reads CASSELADRSPLHF. DNA of the CDR3: TGTGCCAGCAGTGAACTTGCGGATAGGTCACCCCTCCACTTT.

V usage is TRBV7-6 and J usage is TRBJ2-5, with D maybe TRBD2 (6 bases). The CDR3 contains 15 residues. Germline loops: CDR1 SGHVS, CDR2 FNYEAQ. Trimming pared 5 bases from V and 1 base from J, leaving 14 bases between. The CDR3 reads CASSDSSALQETQYF. The CDR3 DNA sequence: TGTGCCAGCAGCGATTCTAGCGCCCTCCAAGAGACCCAGTACTTC.

The chain couples TRBV6-5 to TRBJ2-7; 9 bases are a match to TRBD1. Trimming took 4 bases from V and 5 from J; bases not matched to a gene: 9. The V gene's germline CDR1 is MNHEY and CDR2 SVGAGI. CDR3 size: 15 residues. The CDR3 loop is CASSSSPGQGNEQYF. Written as DNA, the CDR3 is TGTGCCAGCAGTTCTAGTCCGGGACAGGGAAACGAGCAGTACTTC.

This chain uses TRBV2 with TRBJ2-1, with TRBD2 identical over 8 bases. This CDR3 region has 15 residues. Germline V gene sequence: CDR1 SNHLY, CDR2 FYNNEI. J was trimmed by 8 bases and V by 3 bases; bases with no gene match: 9. Here the CDR3 DNA reads TGTGCCAGCAGTGAGGCGAGACTAGCGATTTATGAGCAGTTCTTC. Protein sequence: CASSEARLAIYEQFF.